A single sample gave rise to the 27 T cell receptor beta chains below, sequenced in a study of blood T cell repertoires in COVID-19. Clones were sequenced by immunoSEQ multiplex PCR, and TCRdb holds only the in-frame ones, with some missing. The data contain about 200,000 clones, 88% of them singletons. The sequenced material came from peripheral blood. Source of these receptors: a man younger than 30 with active or convalescent COVID-19.

This chain uses TRBV18 with TRBJ2-1, with D tentatively TRBD2 (5 bases). There are 15 residues in the CDR3. V lost 5 bases to trimming and J lost 2 bases, with 13 bases between them. Germline CDR1 and CDR2: KGHSH and LQKENI. The CDR3 is CASSRTRGPYNEQFF. CDR3 DNA sequence: TGTGCCAGCTCAAGGACCCGAGGGCCCTACAATGAGCAGTTCTTC.

This sequence joins TRBV7-2 and TRBJ2-1; 10 nucleotides agree with TRBD2. CDR1 is SGHTA and CDR2 is FQGNSA in the germline V gene. With V trimmed by 5 bases and J by 4 bases, 11 bases remained unmatched. The CDR3 is made up of 17 amino acids. CDR3 bases: TGTGCCAGCAGCCCCCGGATAGCGGGAGGAATATACAATGAGCAGTTCTTC. Protein product: CASSPRIAGGIYNEQFF.

In its sample, this clone was seen once. The CDR3: CAWSPDRNDQPQHF. In DNA, the CDR3 is TGTGCCTGGAGTCCGGACAGGAACGATCAGCCCCAGCATTTT. The V call is TRBV30, the J call TRBJ1-5; 7 bases are shared with TRBD1. Germline CDR1 is GTSNPN and CDR2 is SVGIG (reference sequence). The CDR3 has 14 residues. J gave up 5 bases and V 2 bases, and 6 bases lay outside the gene matches.

This rearrangement joins TRBV6-2 or TRBV6-3 to TRBJ2-3; tentatively, D is TRBD2 (7 bases). CDR3 length: 14 amino acids. Trimming removed 5 bases at V and 8 bases at J, with 17 bases between. Germline V gene lookup returns CDR1 MNHEY and CDR2 SVGEGT. As DNA, the CDR3 is TGTGCCAGCAGTACCAGGCGCGGGGGCGCTACGCAGTATTTT. Its translation: CASSTRRGGATQYF.

The J gene is TRBJ1-2, the V gene TRBV28, with 10 bases aligning to TRBD1. The length of the CDR3 is 18 residues. CDR1 MDHEN and CDR2 SYDVKM come from the germline V gene. V shed 6 bases and J 4 bases; nucleotides not matched to a gene: 17. CDR3 sequence (DNA): TGTGCCAGCAGCCAGAGAATGCCGTCCCGGACAGGGGGCTATGGCTACACCTTC. Translating gives CASSQRMPSRTGGYGYTF.

This rearrangement joins TRBV5-6 to TRBJ2-1, with D hard to call. Between the trimmed V and J ends, which lost 1 base and 0 bases, there was a span of 8 bases. Germline V gives CDR1 SGHDT, CDR2 YYEEEE. This CDR3 has 15 residues. CDR3: CASSLFRSSYNEQFF. The DNA for the CDR3 is TGTGCCAGCAGCTTGTTCCGGTCCTCCTACAATGAGCAGTTCTTC.

The rearrangement links TRBV2 to TRBJ2-1, with 11 bases identical to TRBD2. Trimming removed 7 bases from V and 7 bases from J; junction bases left unmatched: 6. Germline assignment: CDR1 SNHLY and CDR2 FYNNEI. This CDR3 has 14 amino acids. The CDR3 reads CASTGSSGRNEQFF. Here the CDR3 DNA reads TGTGCCAGCACAGGGTCTAGCGGGAGGAATGAGCAGTTCTTC.

The chain has TRBV2 and TRBJ1-2, with D perhaps matching TRBD1 (5 bases). V shed 1 base and J shed 8 bases, with 20 bases lying between them. Germline values: CDR1 SNHLY, CDR2 FYNNEI. The CDR3 extends over 16 amino acids. CDR3 region: CASSEEQGGFSGGYTF. CDR3 DNA: TGTGCCAGCAGTGAAGAGCAGGGCGGTTTCTCTGGAGGCTACACCTTC.

J is TRBJ1-3 and V is TRBV12-5; no definite D call. This CDR3 contains 16 residues. Trimming stripped 6 bases from V and 0 bases from J, with 15 bases between. The germline gives CDR1 LGHNT, CDR2 FRNRAP. DNA for the CDR3: TGTGCTAGTGGCCCATTCGGAGCAAGCTCTGGAAACACCATATATTTT. This sequence encodes CASGPFGASSGNTIYF.

The chain joins TRBV6-4 to TRBJ1-1; 7 positions agree with TRBD1. J gave up 1 base and V 9 bases, and 11 bases lay outside the gene matches. The CDR3 extends over 15 amino acids. Germline values: CDR1 MRHNA, CDR2 SNTAGT. In DNA, the CDR3 is TGTGCCAGGAGGGACAGTTACCACTCGAACACTGAAGCTTTCTTT. It yields the protein CARRDSYHSNTEAFF.

This clone was seen just once. This rearrangement joins TRBV19 to TRBJ1-5; a weak D match, TRBD1 (6 bases). V dropped 6 bases and J dropped 1 base, with 13 bases sitting between them. The length of the CDR3 is 15 residues. Germline V gene sequence: CDR1 LNHDA, CDR2 SQIVND (reference sequence). In DNA form, the CDR3 reads TGTGCCAGTAGCTCGGGGGGCGGAAGCAATCAGCCCCAGCATTTT. Translation: CASSSGGGSNQPQHF.

V is TRBV19 and J is TRBJ2-6; TRBD1 is a possible D gene (6 bases). The CDR3 is 16 amino acids. CDR1 and CDR2 from the germline V gene are LNHDA and SQIVND (reference sequence). V was clipped by 5 bases and J by 0 bases, with 11 bases between them. In nucleotides, the CDR3 is TGTGCCAGTAGTTTGAGCAGGGGCTCTGGGGCCAACGTCCTGACTTTC. This sequence encodes CASSLSRGSGANVLTF. Together with reference TRBV19 and TRBJ2-6, the CDR3 gives the full variable domain: DGGITQSPKYLFRKEGQNVTLSCEQNLNHDAMYWYRQDPGQGLRLIYYSQIVNDFQKGDIAEGYSVSREKKESFPLTVTSAQKNPTAFYLCASSLSRGSGANVLTFGAGSRLTVL.

V usage is TRBV5-4 and J usage is TRBJ1-4; TRBD1 matches at 7 bases. CDR3 length: 15 amino acids. Looked up from germline, CDR1 is SGHNT and CDR2 is YYREEE (reference sequence). V shed 4 bases and J 4 bases; nucleotides not matched to a gene: 7. The CDR3 region is CASSDDTGVNEKLFF. Written as DNA, the CDR3 is TGTGCCAGCAGCGATGATACAGGGGTTAATGAAAAACTGTTTTTT.

The genes are TRBV5-1 and TRBJ2-3; 8 bases are a match to TRBD2. Trimming at V came to 4 bases and at J to 0 bases, leaving 7 bases not matched to a gene. This CDR3 contains 16 residues. Germline values: CDR1 SGHRS, CDR2 YFSETQ. The CDR3 DNA is TGCGCCAGCAGCCCCGTAGCGGGAATCAGCACAGATACGCAGTATTTT. This translates into CASSPVAGISTDTQYF.

V gene TRBV19 combines with J gene TRBJ1-1, with 8 positions matching TRBD1. The V gene's germline CDR1 is LNHDA and CDR2 SQIVND (reference sequence). The CDR3 spans 11 residues. The V gene end was trimmed by 4 bases and the J gene end by 10 bases; junction bases not matched to a gene: 2. CDR3 sequence: CASSSDRGAFF. The CDR3 DNA reads TGTGCCAGTAGTAGCGACAGGGGAGCTTTCTTT.

V and J are TRBV11-3 and TRBJ2-7; TRBD2 is a possible D gene (7 bases). Germline lookup yields CDR1 SGHNT and CDR2 YENEEA. The CDR3 covers 16 residues. V lost 1 base and J lost 6, with 19 bases in between. The CDR3 loop reads CASSLVKGGKGLEQYF. In DNA, the CDR3 is TGTGCCAGCAGCTTAGTCAAGGGGGGGAAGGGCCTCGAGCAGTACTTC.

For this clone: At one boundary the junction diverges from the germline segment, which might be a read error. The chain carries TRBV5-1 and TRBJ1-4; 7 bases are shared with TRBD1. Germline loops: CDR1 SGHRS, CDR2 YFSETQ. This CDR3 contains 15 residues. This chain's CDR3 is CASTLTGRTNEKLFF. The CDR3 nucleotides read TGCGCCAGCACCTTGACAGGGCGAACTAATGAAAAACTGTTTTTT.

As concerns this clone: This same CDR3 is encoded by further DNA sequences in the sample. The rearrangement links TRBV6-5 to TRBJ1-1; no clear D gene. This CDR3 spans 12 amino acids. The germline V gene encodes CDR1 MNHEY and CDR2 SVGAGI. Trimming stripped 0 bases from V and 5 bases from J, with 4 bases between. CDR3 loop: CASSYSRTEAFF. CDR3 bases: TGTGCCAGCAGTTACTCGAGGACTGAAGCTTTCTTT.

This clone has just one count. The chain recombines TRBV18 with TRBJ2-3, with TRBD1 matching 8 bases. This CDR3 has 15 amino acids. The V gene end was trimmed by 2 bases and the J gene end by 2 bases; junction bases not matched to a gene: 3. Germline V gives CDR1 KGHSH, CDR2 LQKENI. The CDR3 bases are TGTGCCAGCTCACCAGGACAGGGACCCACAGATACGCAGTATTTT. Its translation: CASSPGQGPTDTQYF.

The chain has TRBV18 and TRBJ2-7; 7 bases map to TRBD1. Germline lookup yields CDR1 KGHSH and CDR2 LQKENI. After removal of 5 bases from V and 4 bases from J, the junction contained 8 bases not matched to a gene. CDR3 length: 14 residues. The CDR3 nucleotides are TGTGCCAGCTCAAGGGGACAGTTACGGTACGAGCAGTACTTC. The encoded protein is CASSRGQLRYEQYF. The full variable domain, rest sourced from reference TRBV18 and TRBJ2-7, is NAGVMQNPRHLVRRRGQEARLRCSPMKGHSHVYWYRQLPEEGLKFMVYLQKENIIDESGMPKERFSAEFPKEGPSILRIQQVVRGDSAAYFCASSRGQLRYEQYFGPGTRLTVT.

This chain joins TRBV18 and TRBJ1-1, with 7 nucleotides matching TRBD1. Trimming at V came to 8 bases and at J to 6 bases, leaving 9 bases not matched to a gene. Germline-derived CDR1 and CDR2 are KGHSH and LQKENI. This CDR3 is built from 13 residues. The CDR3 region has the DNA TGTGCCAGCACCCCGGGACAGTATGCTGAAGCTTTCTTT. Its translation is CASTPGQYAEAFF.

The CDR3 DNA reads as TGTGCCAGTAGTATAACTGTCGGCAATCAGCCCCAGCATTTT. Translating gives CASSITVGNQPQHF. The V and J genes are TRBV19 and TRBJ1-5; D unclear. CDR3 size: 14 residues. Looked up from germline, CDR1 is LNHDA and CDR2 is SQIVND (reference sequence). V lost 2 bases to trimming and J lost 2 bases, with 7 bases between them.

This chain connects TRBV19 to TRBJ1-4; TRBD1 might be the D (6 bases). Germline V gene sequence: CDR1 LNHDA, CDR2 SQIVND (reference sequence). With 5 bases removed from V and 0 bases from J, the gap between germline ends came to 13 bases. This CDR3 contains 16 residues. The CDR3 is CASSFGQTTTNEKLFF. CDR3 nucleotides: TGTGCCAGTAGTTTCGGACAGACTACAACTAATGAAAAACTGTTTTTT.

This clone was seen once. This rearrangement joins TRBV7-6 to TRBJ1-6, with 9 bases aligning to TRBD1. Germline V gene lookup returns CDR1 SGHVS and CDR2 FNYEAQ. The CDR3 runs 17 residues. V trimming: 2 bases; J trimming: 6 bases; junction bases outside the gene matches: 8. The CDR3 nucleotides are TGTGCCAGCAGCTTAAAAGGACAGGGGACTAGTAATTCACCCCTCCACTTT. It codes for CASSLKGQGTSNSPLHF.

This clone has a handful of counts. This sequence joins TRBV7-9 and TRBJ2-7; 12 nucleotides agree with TRBD2. The CDR3 runs 16 residues. The V gene's germline CDR1 is SEHNR and CDR2 FQNEAQ (reference sequence). V was pared by 5 bases and J by 5 bases, with 10 bases of the junction left unmatched. The CDR3 nucleotides read TGTGCCAGCAGCCCCAAAAAGCGACTAGCGGGAGACGAGCAGTACTTC. Its protein is CASSPKKRLAGDEQYF. Combining the CDR3 with reference TRBV7-9 and TRBJ2-7 gives the whole variable domain DTGVSQNPRHKITKRGQNVTFRCDPISEHNRLYWYRQTLGQGPEFLTYFQNEAQLEKSRLLSDRFSAERPKGSFSTLEIQRTEQGDSAMYLCASSPKKRLAGDEQYFGPGTRLTVT.

Only a few counts were recorded for this clone. The chain combines TRBV27 with TRBJ1-1; D not certain. This CDR3 comprises 13 residues. V was clipped by 4 bases and J by 3 bases, with 9 bases between them. Germline CDR1 and CDR2: MNHEY and SMNVEV (reference sequence). CDR3 loop: CASSSRLDTEAFF. The CDR3 region has the DNA TGTGCCAGCAGTTCCAGGTTAGACACTGAAGCTTTCTTT.

A single count supports this clone. The chain joins TRBV19 to TRBJ1-5; TRBD1 agrees at 7 bases. The CDR3 extends over 13 amino acids. In germline, CDR1 is LNHDA, CDR2 SQIVND (reference sequence). With 4 bases clipped from V and 5 bases from J, the junction kept 2 bases outside the gene matches. CDR3 DNA: TGTGCCAGTAGTACGCAGGGGGATCAGCCCCAGCATTTT. This encodes CASSTQGDQPQHF.